The clone carrying this TCR beta chain was recorded only once. The target antigen is unknown. This sample was included in a study of shared clonotypes between healthy human individuals. The assay ran at deep level. Sequenced by immunoSEQ multiplex PCR; TCRdb stores in-frame clones only, minus some. The sample records approximately 2,200,000 clones, around 93% being singletons. CD8 cells classed as naive were CD45RO-negative and positively selected for CCR7, excluding terminally differentiated effector memory CD45RA+ cells. There are 14 residues in the CDR3. Looked up from germline, CDR1 is PRHDT and CDR2 is FYEKMQ (reference sequence). V was pared by 5 bases and J by 0 bases, with 7 bases between. Points from the study as a whole: In having few donors, the study represented limited genetic and exposure-history diversity. In contrast to clonotypes shared by all four donors, non-shared clonotypes had lower generation probabilities.

The chain recombines TRBV13 with TRBJ2-2; no firm D call. Material: naive CD8+ T cells from PBMCs. This clonotype was obtained from a man in his late teens or twenties in good health. Some clones in this sample may be carry-over from other donors' samples. CDR3 in DNA: TGTGCCAGCAGCCCGTTAGCGAACACCGGGGAGCTGTTTTTT. Residues: CASSPLANTGELFF.